This T cell receptor (beta chain) stems from a study of blood T cells in healthy people across ages. Across the whole study: Template switching captured about one barcoded beta molecule per two T cells. The study, taken as a whole, reports: PBMCs left unsorted prevented a conclusive naive versus antigen-experienced comparison.

Regarding this clonotype: Its antigen remains unknown.

V was pared by 6 bases and J by 0 bases, with 12 bases between. This CDR3 comprises 14 residues. Sample-barcoded 5' priming and a J-beta primer mix drove a second PCR of 7 to 11 cycles. Every cDNA was tagged by a template-switch adaptor with 12 random nucleotides. TCRdb re-derived calls from the 5' RACE reads in MiXCR, one entry per CDR3 protein. This sample has around 800,000 distinct CDR3 sequences, with 53% found just once. The material sequenced was blood. The V gene is TRBV12-3 or TRBV12-4, the J gene TRBJ2-7; D uncertain. The sequence was obtained from a man older than 75 in good health. This CDR3 reads CASSHFFASYEQYF. The CDR3 DNA is TGTGCCAGCAGCCACTTCTTCGCCTCCTACGAGCAGTACTTC.